A selection of T cell receptor beta chains follows, all from one sample in a study of spatial heterogeneity in lung cancer. From the 5' RACE reads, TCRdb called clonotypes with MiXCR, one entry per CDR3 protein. Among about 8,600 distinct CDR3 sequences listed, approximately 4.9% were seen once. The sample consisted of PBMCs, taken at surgery. The origin of the receptors is a male donor with early-stage non-small cell lung cancer. Both conserved end residues are part of each CDR3. Fields, in order: clone size, V gene, CDR3 length, J gene, D gene, CDR3 protein, CDR3 DNA. A D gene is named only where the DNA matches it firmly. Part of the rows lack a size; the others show once, few, many or a class for expanded clones.

clone size: many; V gene: TRBV2; CDR3 length: 12; J gene: TRBJ1-2; D gene: TRBD1; CDR3 protein: CARQGLGYGYTF; CDR3 DNA: TGTGCCAGACAGGGGTTAGGCTATGGCTACACCTTC
clone size: NA; V gene: TRBV6-5; CDR3 length: 14; J gene: TRBJ1-1; D gene: NA; CDR3 protein: CASSPSTWDTEAFF; CDR3 DNA: TGTGCCAGCAGCCCCTCTACATGGGACACTGAAGCTTTCTTT
clone size: medium-sized; V gene: TRBV2; CDR3 length: 12; J gene: TRBJ1-6; D gene: NA; CDR3 protein: CASSERVGDLHF; CDR3 DNA: TGTGCCAGCAGTGAGAGGGTTGGGGACCTCCACTTT
clone size: medium-sized; V gene: TRBV7-9; CDR3 length: 13; J gene: TRBJ2-7; D gene: NA; CDR3 protein: CASGQGPNYEQYF; CDR3 DNA: TGTGCCAGCGGGCAGGGGCCGAACTACGAGCAGTACTTC
clone size: few; V gene: TRBV18; CDR3 length: 15; J gene: TRBJ1-2; D gene: NA; CDR3 protein: CASSPGSGYGYGYTF; CDR3 DNA: TGTGCCAGCTCACCAGGTTCAGGGTATGGCTATGGCTACACCTTC
clone size: medium-sized; V gene: TRBV28; CDR3 length: 14; J gene: TRBJ1-1; D gene: NA; CDR3 protein: CASSLPGVNTEAFF; CDR3 DNA: TGTGCCAGCAGTTTACCAGGGGTGAACACTGAAGCTTTCTTT
clone size: many; V gene: TRBV5-1; CDR3 length: 14; J gene: TRBJ2-5; D gene: TRBD2; CDR3 protein: CASSLNGEGETQYF; CDR3 DNA: TGCGCCAGCAGCTTGAATGGGGAGGGAGAGACCCAGTACTTC
clone size: few; V gene: TRBV2; CDR3 length: 15; J gene: TRBJ1-3; D gene: NA; CDR3 protein: CASSLRGSSGNTIYF; CDR3 DNA: TGTGCCAGCAGTCTCAGGGGTAGCTCTGGAAACACCATATATTTT
clone size: many; V gene: TRBV6-1; CDR3 length: 13; J gene: TRBJ2-5; D gene: TRBD1; CDR3 protein: CASRNRGLETQYF; CDR3 DNA: TGTGCCAGCAGGAACAGGGGGCTAGAGACCCAGTACTTC
clone size: many; V gene: TRBV12-3/TRBV12-4; CDR3 length: 15; J gene: TRBJ1-3; D gene: NA; CDR3 protein: CASSFWTASGNTIYF; CDR3 DNA: TGTGCCAGCAGTTTCTGGACAGCATCTGGAAACACCATATATTTT
clone size: NA; V gene: TRBV7-8; CDR3 length: 16; J gene: TRBJ2-1; D gene: NA; CDR3 protein: CASSLFWGVQYNEQFF; CDR3 DNA: TGTGCCAGCAGCTTATTTTGGGGGGTCCAATACAATGAGCAGTTCTTC
clone size: many; V gene: TRBV29-1; CDR3 length: 13; J gene: TRBJ1-6; D gene: NA; CDR3 protein: CSGVGYYNSPLHF; CDR3 DNA: TGCAGCGGAGTGGGGTATTATAATTCACCCCTCCACTTT
clone size: NA; V gene: TRBV12-3/TRBV12-4; CDR3 length: 11; J gene: TRBJ2-1; D gene: NA; CDR3 protein: CASSFSTTWFF; CDR3 DNA: TGTGCCAGCAGTTTTTCGACTACCTGGTTCTTC
clone size: NA; V gene: TRBV5-1; CDR3 length: 16; J gene: TRBJ1-5; D gene: TRBD1; CDR3 protein: CASSLGGTGGGQPQHF; CDR3 DNA: TGCGCCAGCAGCTTGGGTGGGACAGGGGGCGGCCAGCCCCAGCATTTT
clone size: NA; V gene: TRBV12-3/TRBV12-4; CDR3 length: 15; J gene: TRBJ1-2; D gene: NA; CDR3 protein: CASSDRGYPNYGYTF; CDR3 DNA: TGTGCCAGCAGCGACCGGGGGTACCCTAACTATGGCTACACCTTC
clone size: many; V gene: TRBV24-1; CDR3 length: 15; J gene: TRBJ1-2; D gene: TRBD1; CDR3 protein: CATSETTGGIGGYTF; CDR3 DNA: TGTGCCACCAGTGAGACGACAGGGGGCATTGGTGGCTACACCTTC
clone size: medium-sized; V gene: TRBV12-3/TRBV12-4; CDR3 length: 15; J gene: TRBJ2-7; D gene: NA; CDR3 protein: CASSPQGSPLYEQYF; CDR3 DNA: TGTGCCAGCAGTCCACAGGGTAGTCCCCTCTACGAGCAGTACTTC
clone size: many; V gene: TRBV6-1; CDR3 length: 15; J gene: TRBJ2-6; D gene: TRBD2; CDR3 protein: CASSEGGGGANVLTF; CDR3 DNA: TGTGCCAGCAGTGAAGGGGGAGGGGGGGCCAACGTCCTGACTTTC
clone size: many; V gene: TRBV5-5; CDR3 length: 15; J gene: TRBJ1-2; D gene: NA; CDR3 protein: CASSVLRQPNYGYTF; CDR3 DNA: TGTGCCAGCAGCGTGTTGAGGCAGCCTAACTATGGCTACACCTTC
clone size: NA; V gene: TRBV27; CDR3 length: 14; J gene: TRBJ2-7; D gene: NA; CDR3 protein: CASSLQGLAYEQYF; CDR3 DNA: TGTGCCAGCAGTTTACAGGGCCTCGCTTACGAGCAGTACTTC
clone size: few; V gene: TRBV20-1; CDR3 length: 14; J gene: TRBJ2-1; D gene: NA; CDR3 protein: CSARDRSHYNEQFF; CDR3 DNA: TGCAGTGCTAGAGATCGTTCCCACTACAATGAGCAGTTCTTC
clone size: NA; V gene: TRBV6-6; CDR3 length: 14; J gene: TRBJ1-2; D gene: NA; CDR3 protein: CASSQHQANYGYTF; CDR3 DNA: TGTGCCAGCAGTCAACATCAAGCTAACTATGGCTACACCTTC
clone size: many; V gene: TRBV6-5; CDR3 length: 14; J gene: TRBJ1-4; D gene: NA; CDR3 protein: CASKLKGRPEKLFF; CDR3 DNA: TGTGCCAGCAAACTTAAAGGTCGCCCTGAAAAACTGTTTTTT
clone size: medium-sized; V gene: TRBV28; CDR3 length: 11; J gene: TRBJ1-1; D gene: NA; CDR3 protein: CASGEMAEAFF; CDR3 DNA: TGTGCCAGCGGTGAGATGGCTGAAGCTTTCTTT
clone size: few; V gene: TRBV5-1; CDR3 length: 13; J gene: TRBJ1-5; D gene: NA; CDR3 protein: CASREDSNQPQHF; CDR3 DNA: TGCGCCAGCAGGGAGGATAGCAATCAGCCCCAGCATTTT
clone size: many; V gene: TRBV6-5; CDR3 length: 14; J gene: TRBJ1-6; D gene: NA; CDR3 protein: CASRNGGWNSPLHF; CDR3 DNA: TGTGCCAGCAGAAACGGAGGGTGGAATTCACCCCTCCACTTT
clone size: many; V gene: TRBV20-1; CDR3 length: 13; J gene: TRBJ1-2; D gene: TRBD1; CDR3 protein: CSAGTGIVGGYTF; CDR3 DNA: TGCAGTGCCGGGACAGGAATCGTAGGGGGCTACACCTTC
clone size: medium-sized; V gene: TRBV28; CDR3 length: 16; J gene: TRBJ2-5; D gene: NA; CDR3 protein: CASSTNGGSREETQYF; CDR3 DNA: TGTGCCAGCAGTACTAATGGGGGCAGTCGAGAAGAGACCCAGTACTTC
clone size: many; V gene: TRBV27; CDR3 length: 13; J gene: TRBJ1-1; D gene: TRBD1; CDR3 protein: CASSLSGQEEAFF; CDR3 DNA: TGTGCCAGCAGTTTATCGGGACAGGAGGAAGCTTTCTTT
clone size: many; V gene: TRBV7-9; CDR3 length: 14; J gene: TRBJ1-1; D gene: NA; CDR3 protein: CASSLDYGNTEAFF; CDR3 DNA: TGTGCCAGCAGCTTAGACTACGGGAACACTGAAGCTTTCTTT
clone size: few; V gene: TRBV6-6; CDR3 length: 13; J gene: TRBJ2-2; D gene: TRBD1; CDR3 protein: CASRGQGIGELFF; CDR3 DNA: TGTGCCAGCAGGGGACAGGGGATCGGGGAGCTGTTTTTT
clone size: many; V gene: TRBV29-1; CDR3 length: 16; J gene: TRBJ1-2; D gene: TRBD1; CDR3 protein: CSVDSSRGRGNYGYTF; CDR3 DNA: TGCAGCGTTGACAGTTCCAGGGGGCGCGGTAACTATGGCTACACCTTC
clone size: few; V gene: TRBV5-6; CDR3 length: 14; J gene: TRBJ2-7; D gene: NA; CDR3 protein: CASRREGKPYEQYF; CDR3 DNA: TGTGCCAGCAGGCGAGAGGGAAAGCCCTACGAGCAGTACTTC
clone size: few; V gene: TRBV19; CDR3 length: 12; J gene: TRBJ1-5; D gene: NA; CDR3 protein: CASSSFDQPQHF; CDR3 DNA: TGTGCCAGTAGCTCTTTTGATCAGCCCCAGCATTTT
clone size: many; V gene: TRBV11-2; CDR3 length: 14; J gene: TRBJ2-2; D gene: NA; CDR3 protein: CASSFNSFTGELFF; CDR3 DNA: TGTGCCAGCAGCTTTAATAGTTTCACCGGGGAGCTGTTTTTT
clone size: NA; V gene: TRBV7-9; CDR3 length: 15; J gene: TRBJ2-7; D gene: TRBD1; CDR3 protein: CASSSRTGVSYEQYF; CDR3 DNA: TGTGCCAGCAGCTCCAGGACAGGGGTCTCCTACGAGCAGTACTTC
clone size: NA; V gene: TRBV6-4; CDR3 length: 14; J gene: TRBJ2-3; D gene: TRBD1; CDR3 protein: CASSEQGLTDTQYF; CDR3 DNA: TGTGCCAGCAGTGAACAGGGGTTGACAGATACGCAGTATTTT
clone size: NA; V gene: TRBV7-2; CDR3 length: 16; J gene: TRBJ1-4; D gene: TRBD1; CDR3 protein: CASSLTKTGTNEKLFF; CDR3 DNA: TGTGCCAGCAGCTTAACTAAGACAGGGACAAATGAAAAACTGTTTTTT
clone size: NA; V gene: TRBV12-3/TRBV12-4; CDR3 length: 13; J gene: TRBJ2-6; D gene: NA; CDR3 protein: CASILSGANVLTF; CDR3 DNA: TGTGCCAGCATTTTGTCCGGGGCCAACGTCCTGACTTTC
clone size: many; V gene: TRBV7-6; CDR3 length: 14; J gene: TRBJ1-5; D gene: NA; CDR3 protein: CASSLQGGNQPQHF; CDR3 DNA: TGTGCCAGCAGCTTACAAGGAGGCAATCAGCCCCAGCATTTT
clone size: medium-sized; V gene: TRBV28; CDR3 length: 14; J gene: TRBJ2-5; D gene: NA; CDR3 protein: CASSRQLGQETQYF; CDR3 DNA: TGTGCCAGCAGTCGTCAACTAGGACAAGAGACCCAGTACTTC
clone size: medium-sized; V gene: TRBV9; CDR3 length: 13; J gene: TRBJ2-1; D gene: NA; CDR3 protein: CASSVSLTSEQFF; CDR3 DNA: TGTGCCAGCAGCGTTTCTTTGACGAGTGAGCAGTTCTTC
clone size: few; V gene: TRBV5-1; CDR3 length: 14; J gene: TRBJ1-2; D gene: NA; CDR3 protein: CASSPPGPSYGYTF; CDR3 DNA: TGCGCCAGCAGCCCCCCGGGACCGAGCTATGGCTACACCTTC
clone size: few; V gene: TRBV28; CDR3 length: 15; J gene: TRBJ1-1; D gene: TRBD1; CDR3 protein: CASRRADRGFTEAFF; CDR3 DNA: TGTGCCAGCAGACGCGCGGACAGGGGGTTCACTGAAGCTTTCTTT
clone size: many; V gene: TRBV7-8; CDR3 length: 13; J gene: TRBJ2-1; D gene: TRBD2; CDR3 protein: CASSGRGSDEQFF; CDR3 DNA: TGTGCCAGCAGCGGGCGGGGGAGCGATGAGCAGTTCTTC
clone size: many; V gene: TRBV5-1; CDR3 length: 15; J gene: TRBJ2-1; D gene: NA; CDR3 protein: CASSLKDGPYNEQFF; CDR3 DNA: TGCGCCAGCAGCTTGAAGGACGGACCCTACAATGAGCAGTTCTTC
clone size: many; V gene: TRBV4-2; CDR3 length: 15; J gene: TRBJ1-2; D gene: NA; CDR3 protein: CASSQKTSTNYGYTF; CDR3 DNA: TGTGCCAGCAGCCAAAAAACCTCGACTAACTATGGCTACACCTTC
clone size: few; V gene: TRBV9; CDR3 length: 13; J gene: TRBJ2-3; D gene: NA; CDR3 protein: CASSVFGTDTQYF; CDR3 DNA: TGTGCCAGCAGCGTATTTGGCACAGATACGCAGTATTTT
clone size: few; V gene: TRBV20-1; CDR3 length: 13; J gene: TRBJ2-3; D gene: TRBD1; CDR3 protein: CSARVRAGGTQYF; CDR3 DNA: TGCAGTGCTAGAGTTCGAGCAGGGGGAACGCAGTATTTT
clone size: many; V gene: TRBV20-1; CDR3 length: 16; J gene: TRBJ2-2; D gene: TRBD1; CDR3 protein: CSATSQGVWDTGELFF; CDR3 DNA: TGCAGTGCTACATCACAGGGGGTTTGGGACACCGGGGAGCTGTTTTTT
clone size: many; V gene: TRBV5-1; CDR3 length: 15; J gene: TRBJ2-1; D gene: TRBD2; CDR3 protein: CASSLTGGLQDEQFF; CDR3 DNA: TGCGCCAGCAGCTTAACCGGGGGACTACAAGATGAGCAGTTCTTC
clone size: few; V gene: TRBV3-1; CDR3 length: 13; J gene: TRBJ2-7; D gene: NA; CDR3 protein: CASSQDPGYEQYF; CDR3 DNA: TGTGCCAGCAGCCAAGATCCGGGGTACGAGCAGTACTTC
clone size: many; V gene: TRBV7-2; CDR3 length: 15; J gene: TRBJ2-2; D gene: NA; CDR3 protein: CASSPPTRDTGELFF; CDR3 DNA: TGTGCCAGCAGCCCACCTACCAGGGACACCGGGGAGCTGTTTTTT